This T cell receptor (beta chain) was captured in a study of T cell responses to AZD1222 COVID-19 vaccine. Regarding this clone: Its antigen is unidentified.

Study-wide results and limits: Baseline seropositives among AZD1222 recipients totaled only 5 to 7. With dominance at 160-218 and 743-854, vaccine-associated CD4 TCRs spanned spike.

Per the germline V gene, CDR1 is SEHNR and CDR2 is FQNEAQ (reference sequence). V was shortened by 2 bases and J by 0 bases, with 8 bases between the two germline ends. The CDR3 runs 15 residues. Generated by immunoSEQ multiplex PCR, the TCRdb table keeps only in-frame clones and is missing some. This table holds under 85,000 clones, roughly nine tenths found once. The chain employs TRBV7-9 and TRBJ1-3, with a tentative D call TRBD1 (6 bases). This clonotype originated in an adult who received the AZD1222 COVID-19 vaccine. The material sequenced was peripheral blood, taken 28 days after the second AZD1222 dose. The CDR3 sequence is CASSLLTGSGNTIYF. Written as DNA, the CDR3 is TGTGCCAGCAGCTTATTGACAGGCTCTGGAAACACCATATATTTT.